This is a list of T cell receptor beta chains from one sample in a study of OX40 agonist ivuxolimab in advanced cancers. Libraries were prepared by immunoSEQ multiplex PCR; TCRdb keeps only in-frame clonotypes and omits some of them. Of 22,000 or so clones in the sample, 77% are singletons; the top ten hold about 15%. The sample was CD4+ or CD8+ T cells sorted from blood, taken in a trial of the OX40 agonist ivuxolimab. The receptor set was obtained from an adult with an advanced solid tumor such as melanoma, head and neck, liver or kidney cancer. Each CDR3 is given with its conserved first and last residue. Each record gives: V gene, J gene, clone size, D gene, CDR3 protein, CDR3 DNA. D genes are given only for firm matches. Expanded clones are given a class, and other clones once, few, many or no size at all.

>TRBV11-2|TRBJ2-7|.|.
CASSLEVSGTQYF
TGTGCCAGCAGCTTAGAGGTCTCGGGGACGCAGTACTTC
>TRBV10-3|TRBJ2-3|few|.
CAIKTPRTDTQYF
TGTGCCATCAAGACACCGCGCACAGATACGCAGTATTTT
>TRBV6-1|TRBJ1-2|.|.
CASSGRGVLGYTF
TGTGCCAGCAGTGGCAGGGGTGTCCTTGGCTACACCTTC
>TRBV30|TRBJ1-4|.|.
CACNLPGTAYEKLFF
TGTGCCTGTAACCTTCCCGGGACCGCATATGAAAAACTGTTTTTT
>TRBV29-1|TRBJ2-5|few|.
CSVEVSGVEETQYF
TGCAGCGTTGAAGTGTCCGGGGTCGAGGAGACCCAGTACTTC
>TRBV6-6|TRBJ2-7|few|.
CASGGSAYEQYF
TGTGCCAGCGGCGGCAGCGCCTACGAGCAGTACTTC
>TRBV10-2|TRBJ1-1|.|.
CASSQGMNTEAFF
TGCGCCAGCAGTCAGGGGATGAACACTGAAGCTTTCTTT
>TRBV5-4|TRBJ2-3|.|.
CASSTFGGARTDTQYF
TGTGCCAGCAGCACCTTTGGGGGGGCGAGGACAGATACGCAGTATTTT
>TRBV6-6|TRBJ2-7|.|.
CASSLLGARSSYEQYF
TGTGCCAGCAGCCTCCTAGGAGCGCGAAGCTCCTACGAGCAGTACTTC
>TRBV5-1|TRBJ1-1|few|.
CASKSWGQGETEAFF
TGCGCCAGCAAGTCCTGGGGCCAGGGTGAGACTGAAGCTTTCTTT
>TRBV7-2|TRBJ1-5|.|.
CASSLFLVGAGNQPQHF
TGTGCCAGCAGCTTATTTTTGGTGGGGGCGGGCAATCAGCCCCAGCATTTT
>TRBV19|TRBJ1-2|.|.
CASTSGRRYGYTF
TGTGCCAGTACCTCCGGGCGGAGATATGGCTACACCTTC
>TRBV19|TRBJ1-5|.|.
CASSISRDQPQHF
TGTGCCAGTAGTATTAGCAGGGATCAGCCCCAGCATTTT
>TRBV2|TRBJ2-7|.|TRBD1
CASSYSTGGLREQYF
TGTGCCAGCAGTTACTCTACAGGGGGATTGAGGGAGCAGTACTTC
>TRBV5-7|TRBJ2-2|.|.
CASSLGQNTGELFF
TGTGCCAGCAGCTTGGGTCAGAACACCGGGGAGCTGTTTTTT
>TRBV4-2|TRBJ1-2|.|TRBD1
CASSQEGQGIFGYTF
TGTGCCAGCAGCCAAGAAGGACAGGGGATTTTCGGCTACACCTTC
>TRBV27|TRBJ2-7|.|.
CASSPRGPSYEQYF
TGTGCCAGCAGTCCGCGGGGGCCATCCTACGAGCAGTACTTC
>TRBV19|TRBJ1-1|once|TRBD1
CASSKTRTGNTEAFF
TGTGCCAGTAGTAAGACCCGGACAGGGAACACTGAAGCTTTCTTT
>TRBV29-1|TRBJ1-2|.|TRBD1
CSVEDLTGGPYGYTF
TGCAGCGTTGAAGATCTGACAGGGGGCCCATATGGCTACACCTTC
>TRBV6-1|TRBJ2-7|.|.
CASSELGSVYEQYF
TGTGCCAGCAGTGAATTGGGGTCTGTCTACGAGCAGTACTTC
>TRBV6-5|TRBJ1-1|.|.
CASSYYGNTEAFF
TGTGCCAGCAGTTACTACGGGAACACTGAAGCTTTCTTT
>TRBV6-5|TRBJ2-3|.|TRBD1
CASSYGQGADTQYF
TGTGCCAGCAGTTACGGGCAGGGGGCAGATACGCAGTATTTT
>TRBV4-3|TRBJ1-5|.|.
CASSQVWGSNQPQHF
TGCGCCAGCAGCCAAGTCTGGGGGAGCAATCAGCCCCAGCATTTT
>TRBV6-5|TRBJ1-1|.|TRBD1
CASSYRGTGQKAFF
TGTGCCAGCAGTTACCGAGGGACAGGGCAAAAAGCTTTCTTT
>TRBV9|TRBJ2-5|.|.
CASSGGGAQETQYF
TGTGCCAGCAGCGGCGGCGGGGCCCAAGAGACCCAGTACTTC
>TRBV5-6|TRBJ2-7|.|.
CASSPGGAIYEQYF
TGTGCCAGCAGTCCAGGGGGGGCAATTTACGAGCAGTACTTC
>TRBV2|TRBJ1-2|.|.
CASSGSGLGYGYTF
TGTGCCAGCAGTGGATCAGGGTTGGGCTATGGCTACACCTTC
>TRBV7-9|TRBJ1-4|once|.
CASSFLGGAGEKLFF
TGTGCCAGCAGCTTTTTGGGGGGCGCAGGGGAAAAACTGTTTTTT
>TRBV7-9|TRBJ1-4|.|.
CASSNGATNEKLFF
TGTGCCAGCAGCAACGGTGCAACTAATGAAAAACTGTTTTTT
>TRBV14|TRBJ2-3|.|.
CASSRGPTDTQYF
TGTGCCAGCAGCCGAGGCCCCACAGATACGCAGTATTTT
>TRBV27|TRBJ2-7|.|TRBD1
CASSFGQGAEQYF
TGTGCCAGCAGTTTCGGACAGGGGGCCGAGCAGTACTTC
>TRBV4-3|TRBJ2-2|.|.
CASSQDSTGELFF
TGCGCCAGCAGCCAAGACTCCACCGGGGAGCTGTTTTTT
>TRBV11-2|TRBJ1-3|.|.
CASSPPDNGNTIYF
TGTGCCAGCAGCCCCCCGGACAATGGAAACACCATATATTTT
>TRBV7-2|TRBJ1-3|.|.
CASSFLPSSGNTIYF
TGTGCCAGCAGCTTTCTACCGAGCTCTGGAAACACCATATATTTT
>TRBV2|TRBJ2-1|few|TRBD2
CASRESGGSSYNEQFF
TGTGCCAGCAGAGAGAGCGGGGGAAGCTCCTACAATGAGCAGTTCTTC
>TRBV9|TRBJ2-7|.|TRBD1
CASSFAGTGTDEQYF
TGTGCCAGCAGCTTCGCCGGGACAGGGACAGACGAGCAGTACTTC
>TRBV6-1|TRBJ2-3|.|.
CASSEVGWGTDTQYF
TGTGCCAGCAGTGAAGTTGGTTGGGGAACAGATACGCAGTATTTT
>TRBV10-2|TRBJ1-2|.|.
CAKVSYGYTF
TGCGCCAAGGTTTCCTATGGCTACACCTTC
>TRBV4-2|TRBJ2-7|.|.
CASSQVNGPTYEQYF
TGTGCCAGCAGCCAAGTCAACGGACCCACCTACGAGCAGTACTTC
>TRBV4-1|TRBJ2-1|.|TRBD2
CASSQVQPSGLGNEQFF
TGCGCCAGCAGCCAAGTACAGCCTAGCGGGCTCGGCAATGAGCAGTTCTTC
>TRBV6-5|TRBJ1-1|.|.
CASSSPPGEGTEAFF
TGTGCCAGCAGTAGTCCCCCGGGGGAGGGCACTGAAGCTTTCTTT
>TRBV5-6|TRBJ1-1|.|TRBD1
CASSPQSGGGKAFF
TGTGCCAGCAGCCCCCAGTCAGGGGGCGGAAAAGCTTTCTTT
>TRBV7-3|TRBJ2-7|.|TRBD2
CASSLRRGSSYEQYF
TGTGCCAGCAGCTTACGGCGGGGGAGCTCCTACGAGCAGTACTTC
>TRBV5-4|TRBJ2-3|few|.
CASSFGGPDPDTQYF
TGTGCCAGCAGCTTCGGGGGGCCGGACCCAGATACGCAGTATTTT
>TRBV4-3|TRBJ1-5|.|.
CASSQDHMGSNQPQHF
TGCGCCAGCAGCCAAGATCATATGGGGAGCAATCAGCCCCAGCATTTT
>TRBV6-5|TRBJ1-1|.|.
CASSYRTVGEAFF
TGTGCCAGCAGTTACCGGACCGTGGGTGAAGCTTTCTTT
>TRBV5-1|TRBJ2-5|.|TRBD1
CASSLVPGQSYQETQYF
TGCGCCAGCAGCTTGGTTCCGGGACAGAGTTACCAAGAGACCCAGTACTTC
>TRBV6-5|TRBJ2-7|.|.
CASHTGTYEQYF
TGTGCCAGCCACACAGGGACCTACGAGCAGTACTTC
>TRBV6-1|TRBJ1-2|once|.
CATGTLDYGYTF
TGTGCCACCGGGACCTTAGACTATGGCTACACCTTC
>TRBV7-6|TRBJ1-4|once|.
CASTRGPGPRGGEKLFF
TGTGCCAGCACGCGGGGGCCTGGACCTAGGGGAGGTGAAAAACTGTTTTTT
>TRBV19|TRBJ1-1|.|TRBD1
CASSIGTENTEAFF
TGTGCCAGTAGTATCGGGACAGAGAACACTGAAGCTTTCTTT
>TRBV27|TRBJ1-5|.|.
CASSRFPPASVYSNQPQHF
TGTGCCAGCAGCAGGTTTCCTCCAGCTTCGGTTTATAGCAATCAGCCCCAGCATTTT
>TRBV30|TRBJ2-7|.|TRBD1
CAWSEGQGARYEQYF
TGTGCCTGGAGCGAGGGACAGGGGGCTCGATACGAGCAGTACTTC